This T cell receptor beta chain was identified during a study of blood T cell repertoires in COVID-19 (dated by TCRdb to 2020 to 2022). At the level of the whole study: The collaborator samples originated in the United States, Italy and Spain and spanned the acute and convalescent phases of COVID-19. Samples were obtained from the ongoing ImmuneRACE study (first 160 participants) and from 1,000 to 1,500 subjects provided by 6 global collaborators. The repertoires were released in a freely available public database meant as a resource for research on the immune response to SARS-CoV-2. Nearly every sample came with metadata listing a de-identified subject ID, COVID-19 status, age in years and sex. HLA class I and class II types, where available, came from metadata supplied by the sample provider rather than from assay-based typing. The material from the prospective study consisted of cDNA or gDNA derived from T cells, B-cell-depleted T cells, or PBMCs. The dataset comprised deeply sampled blood TCRbeta repertoires from subjects exposed to, actively infected with, or recovered from COVID-19.

Collaborating institutions collected whole blood in K2EDTA tubes following their own protocols. For TCRbeta analysis, collaborators shipped samples as frozen whole blood, isolated PBMCs, or DNA extracted from either of those sample types. Regarding this clone: Its binding antigen is unknown. No much larger clone is present one base from it, and per-base qualities are unavailable.

The CDR3 sequence holds 20 residues, the cysteine and phenylalanine included. Just CDR3 DNA is preserved here, 60 bases in frame from base 1. CDR1 SGHNT and CDR2 YYREEE were looked up in the germline V gene (reference sequence). After removal of 0 bases from V and 4 bases from J, the junction retains 19 bases not matched to a gene. Study-wide findings and limitations: How much clinical and demographic metadata was included differed by source and by participant, and the metadata was provided uncurated.

TCRbeta CDR3 regions were amplified from genomic DNA by means of the immunoSEQ Assay, a bias-controlled multiplex PCR. Concerning the study's data processing: The number of nucleated cells in each sample was estimated by amplification of reference gene primers within the assay. Sequence reads were collapsed and filtered to measure the absolute abundance of every unique TCRbeta CDR3 rearrangement. For each sample, productive Simpson clonality was calculated by taking the square root of Simpson's diversity index across productive rearrangements. TCRdb retrieved this table from immuneACCESS and kept in-frame rearrangements only. Not all clones are present; in checked studies, unresolved V genes account for under half, and no reason is known for the remainder. The V and J calls and clone size come from that table; D and trimming were worked out from the DNA. The sample records 90,000 to 130,000 clones, roughly 76% of which are singletons. Around 7.3% of the sample goes to the ten largest clones.

Sequenced: peripheral blood. The chain uses TRBV5-4 and TRBJ2-3; TRBD2 lines up with 8 middle nucleotides. The receptor comes from a woman aged 55-69 years with acute or convalescent COVID-19. The CDR3 corresponds to CASSLAQGAGVILSADTQYF. Read as DNA, the sequence is TGTGCCAGCAGCTTGGCCCAAGGAGCGGGGGTAATACTTAGCGCAGATACGCAGTATTTT.